The next 17 T cell receptor beta chains were all read from a single sample in a study of blood T cells in healthy people across ages. Alongside a J-beta primer mix, a sample-barcoded 5' primer served in a second PCR lasting roughly 6 to 11 cycles. MiXCR was run by TCRdb on the 5' RACE reads, yielding one entry per CDR3 protein. This sample has roughly 1.5 million distinct CDR3 sequences, with roughly two fifths found just once. Material: blood. Source of these receptors: a woman under 30 in good health.

This clonotype was counted a few times. The CDR3 loop is CASSHGGAPYNEQFF. In DNA, the CDR3 is TGTGCCAGCAGTCACGGGGGTGCGCCCTACAATGAGCAGTTCTTC. The rearrangement uses TRBV6-2 or TRBV6-3 and TRBJ2-1; D might be TRBD2 (6 bases). Per the germline V gene, CDR1 is MNHEY and CDR2 is SVGEGT. The CDR3 totals 15 residues. V lost 5 bases and J 2 bases, leaving 13 bases between the germline ends.

The genes are TRBV9 and TRBJ2-1; D possibly corresponds to TRBD2 (6 bases). The germline V and J ends were trimmed by 3 bases and 5 bases, with 18 bases remaining between them. CDR3 size: 16 residues. Germline V gene lookup returns CDR1 SGDLS and CDR2 YYNGEE. The CDR3 loop is CASSALEDYINNEQFF. The CDR3 DNA follows: TGTGCCAGCAGCGCTCTTGAGGACTACATAAACAATGAGCAGTTCTTC.

This chain uses TRBV9 with TRBJ2-1, with D perhaps TRBD1 (5 bases). The germline V and J ends were trimmed by 3 bases and 0 bases, with 13 bases remaining between them. Germline CDR1 and CDR2: SGDLS and YYNGEE. The CDR3 covers 16 residues. CDR3 DNA: TGTGCCAGCAGCGCCCTGGGGCTTAGCTCCTACAATGAGCAGTTCTTC. This translates into CASSALGLSSYNEQFF.

The rearrangement uses TRBV27 and TRBJ1-6, with TRBD1 as a possible D gene (5 bases). The germline V gene encodes CDR1 MNHEY and CDR2 SMNVEV (reference sequence). The length of the CDR3 is 16 residues. V lost 0 bases and J lost 7, with 13 bases in between. CDR3 sequence (DNA): TGTGCCAGCAGTTTATCTCGCAGGGCTCAGAATTCACCCCTCCACTTT. This codes for CASSLSRRAQNSPLHF.

This chain joins TRBV6-5 and TRBJ2-1; 9 bases fit TRBD2. Germline lookup yields CDR1 MNHEY and CDR2 SVGAGI. This CDR3 has 15 amino acids. The V and J ends lost 6 bases and 6 bases, in that order; junction bases with no gene match: 9. CDR3 nucleotides: TGTGCCAGCAGCCAAGGGCGGGGGGGCAGCAATGAGCAGTTCTTC. This gives the protein CASSQGRGGSNEQFF.

This clonotype turned up a few times. The chain combines TRBV5-1 with TRBJ2-1; 8 nucleotides match TRBD2. The CDR3 consists of 20 residues. With 1 base clipped from V and 1 base from J, the junction kept 16 bases outside the gene matches. CDR1 is SGHRS and CDR2 is YFSETQ in the germline V gene. The CDR3 protein is CASSLYSPGGLYESYNEQFF. The CDR3 region has the DNA TGCGCCAGCAGCTTGTATAGTCCGGGAGGGTTGTATGAGTCCTACAATGAGCAGTTCTTC.

DNA for the CDR3: TGCAGTGCTTGGACGAGCGGGACCCGCACAGATACGCAGTATTTT. This translates into CSAWTSGTRTDTQYF. V and J are TRBV20-1 and TRBJ2-3; 7 bases match TRBD2. This CDR3 spans 15 amino acids. V gave up 5 bases and J gave up 1 base; unmatched junction bases: 9. Germline loops: CDR1 DFQATT, CDR2 SNEGSKA (reference sequence).

This chain uses TRBV7-9 with TRBJ2-7; possible D gene TRBD2, 5 bases. This CDR3 contains 14 residues. Per germline, CDR1 SEHNR and CDR2 FQNEAQ (reference sequence). Trimming removed 5 bases from V and 3 bases from J, with 14 bases in between. The CDR3 DNA sequence: TGTGCCAGCAGCGTAATGGACGGGGTCTACGAGCAGTACTTC. Translation gives CASSVMDGVYEQYF.

This clonotype occurred a few times. The J gene is TRBJ2-3, the V gene TRBV4-1; no reliable D call. The CDR3 is 14 amino acids. Germline CDR1 and CDR2: MGHRA and YSYEKL. The V gene lost 1 base and the J gene lost 3 bases, with 8 bases spanning the gap. The CDR3 DNA reads TGCGCCAGCAGCCAAGTATTTTCGACAGATACGCAGTATTTT. It is translated as CASSQVFSTDTQYF.

The chain couples TRBV2 to TRBJ1-5, with 10 bases matching TRBD1. CDR3 length: 15 amino acids. V dropped 3 bases and J dropped 7; count of bases not matched to a gene: 6. Looked up from germline, CDR1 is SNHLY and CDR2 is FYNNEI. This CDR3 is CASSEKTGGFQPQHF. For the CDR3, the DNA is TGTGCCAGCAGTGAGAAGACAGGGGGCTTCCAGCCCCAGCATTTT.

J is TRBJ1-4 and V is TRBV20-1; D may be TRBD1 (5 bases). CDR1 is DFQATT, CDR2 SNEGSKA, per germline (reference sequence). The CDR3 is 15 amino acids. Trimming cost V 1 base and J 0 bases, with 9 bases left between them. In DNA form, the CDR3 reads TGCAGTGCTAGAGCACTGGGGGCAACTAATGAAAAACTGTTTTTT. Protein: CSARALGATNEKLFF.

For the CDR3, the DNA is TGTGCCAGCAGTCGTAAGAAGATGTACTCCTACGAGCAGTACTTC. It yields the protein CASSRKKMYSYEQYF. The genes are TRBV7-2 and TRBJ2-7; D call uncertain. The germline V gene has CDR1 SGHTA and CDR2 FQGNSA. The ends were cut back, 6 bases at V and 0 bases at J, with 15 bases in the middle. CDR3 length: 15 residues.

For this clonotype: One junction end does not reproduce the germline sequence, and a read error may be involved. This chain links TRBV6-2 or TRBV6-3 with TRBJ1-2; 7 bases are a match to TRBD1. Germline V gene data show CDR1 as MNHEY and CDR2 as SVGEGT. The CDR3 extends over 16 amino acids. The CDR3 here is CASSYRSPDRNYDYTF. Here the CDR3 DNA reads TGTGCCAGCAGTTACAGATCTCCGGACAGGAACTATGACTACACCTTC.

The chain carries TRBV9 and TRBJ2-1; D remains ambiguous. Germline lookup yields CDR1 SGDLS and CDR2 YYNGEE. Trimming shortened V by 3 bases and J by 8 bases, and 12 bases separated the two germline ends. The CDR3 totals 13 residues. Here the CDR3 DNA reads TGTGCCAGCAGCGCGACGCTCTTTGATGAGCAGTTCTTC. Its protein is CASSATLFDEQFF.

This sequence joins TRBV4-3 and TRBJ2-1, with 11 bases lining up with TRBD2. With V trimmed by 0 bases and J by 1 base, 2 bases remained unmatched. Germline V gene sequence: CDR1 LGHNA, CDR2 YSLEER. The CDR3 sequence is 17 residues long. The CDR3, as DNA: TGCGCCAGCAGCCAAGACCCTAGCGGGAGGTCCTACAATGAGCAGTTCTTC. Amino acids: CASSQDPSGRSYNEQFF.

The V and J genes are TRBV7-2 and TRBJ2-2; perhaps TRBD1 as D (6 bases). The CDR3 is 19 amino acids. Germline V gene sequence: CDR1 SGHTA, CDR2 FQGNSA. V lost 1 base and J lost 0, with 18 bases in between. The DNA for the CDR3 is TGTGCCAGCAGCTTAGTAGTACAGGGTTATCGCGCGAACACCGGGGAGCTGTTTTTT. Protein sequence: CASSLVVQGYRANTGELFF.

This clonotype has a single count. The chain couples TRBV12-3 or TRBV12-4 to TRBJ1-6, with D possibly matching TRBD1 (6 bases). V lost 9 bases to trimming and J lost 9 bases, with 15 bases between them. CDR3 size: 13 residues. The CDR3 bases are TGTGCCAGTGGGGAGGGGGAGGGTTCACCCCTCCACTTT. Amino acids: CASGEGEGSPLHF.